This is a list of T cell receptor beta chains from one sample in a study of blood T cell repertoires in COVID-19. Method: immunoSEQ multiplex PCR; TCRdb's copy keeps in-frame clones and lacks some. This sample has about 41,000 clones, with about 81% found just once. The sequencing sample was made of peripheral blood. Every receptor here comes from a middle-aged man with active or convalescent COVID-19. Each CDR3 is given with its conserved first and last residue. The order of the fields is D gene, V gene, clone size, J gene, CDR3 DNA, CDR3 protein. D genes are given only for firm matches. The size entry is marked missing in some rows and otherwise reads once, few, many or a size class.

>TRBD2|TRBV15|NA|TRBJ2-1
TGTGCCACCAGCAGCCTCCGACTAGCGGGAGAGGGCAATGAGCAGTTCTTC
CATSSLRLAGEGNEQFF
>NA|TRBV12-3/TRBV12-4|NA|TRBJ1-2
TGTGCCAGCAGTTTGCGGGGGGGCTATGGCTACACCTTC
CASSLRGGYGYTF
>NA|TRBV5-1|NA|TRBJ1-1
TGCGCCAGCAGCTTGGAAGGGAGTGGAATCACTGAAGCTTTCTTT
CASSLEGSGITEAFF
>NA|TRBV5-6|NA|TRBJ2-2
TGTGCCAGCAGCTTGGCCACTCTGGCCGGGGAGCTGTTTTTT
CASSLATLAGELFF
>TRBD1|TRBV18|few|TRBJ1-1
TGTGCCAGCTCACTCCTGGACAGGGGCCCTCTGACTGAAGCTTTCTTT
CASSLLDRGPLTEAFF
>TRBD1|TRBV7-2|NA|TRBJ2-5
TGTGCCAGCAGCTCTCGGACAGGGAACCAAGAGACCCAGTACTTC
CASSSRTGNQETQYF
>NA|TRBV7-9|NA|TRBJ1-1
TGTGCCAGCAGCTTACGGACACTGAACACTGAAGCTTTCTTT
CASSLRTLNTEAFF
>TRBD1|TRBV27|NA|TRBJ1-4
TGTGCCAGCCTCTCTACAGGGGGAACTAATGAAAAACTGTTTTTT
CASLSTGGTNEKLFF
>NA|TRBV30|NA|TRBJ2-7
TGTGCCTGGAGTGTTAGGGCGGGACTTTACGAGCAGTACTTC
CAWSVRAGLYEQYF
>TRBD2|TRBV6-4|NA|TRBJ2-1
TGTGCCAGCAGTGACGCAGCGGGGGCTTACAATGAGCAGTTCTTC
CASSDAAGAYNEQFF
>TRBD2|TRBV30|NA|TRBJ2-1
TGTGCCTGGAGGGAACGACTAGCGGGAGTTTTTGGCAATGAGCAGTTCTTC
CAWRERLAGVFGNEQFF
>TRBD2|TRBV5-1|NA|TRBJ2-6
TGCGCCAGCAGCACGCGGGGGGGTCCCTCTGGGGCCAACGTCCTGACTTTC
CASSTRGGPSGANVLTF
>NA|TRBV11-3|NA|TRBJ1-6
TGTGCCAGCAGCTTGGGTGACAGCTTAAATTCACCCCTCCACTTT
CASSLGDSLNSPLHF
>NA|TRBV28|NA|TRBJ1-5
TGTGCCAGCAGTTTTCAGGGGTTCGCGAATCAGCCCCAGCATTTT
CASSFQGFANQPQHF
>TRBD2|TRBV2|NA|TRBJ2-3
TGTGCCAGCAGTGATGGCGGGGGGGGAACAGATACGCAGTATTTT
CASSDGGGGTDTQYF
>NA|TRBV11-3|NA|TRBJ2-7
TGTGCCAGCAGCACTAGCTCCTACGAGCAGTACTTC
CASSTSSYEQYF
>NA|TRBV14|NA|TRBJ1-4
TGTGCCAGCAGCCAAGGGCTACAGAGAACTAATGAAAAACTGTTTTTT
CASSQGLQRTNEKLFF
>NA|TRBV29-1|NA|TRBJ2-5
TGCAGCGTTTCCACTCTGGTAGGCGGGAAAGAGACCCAGTACTTC
CSVSTLVGGKETQYF
>NA|TRBV4-3|NA|TRBJ1-5
TGCGCCAGCAGCCAAGCCCACACCGGGACATACAATCAGCCCCAGCATTTT
CASSQAHTGTYNQPQHF
>NA|TRBV11-3|NA|TRBJ1-1
TGTGCCAGCAGCTTTAACAGGTACACTGAAGCTTTCTTT
CASSFNRYTEAFF
>TRBD1|TRBV27|NA|TRBJ1-1
TGTGCCAGCAGGGGACAGGGGATGGGTAACACTGAAGCTTTCTTT
CASRGQGMGNTEAFF
>TRBD1|TRBV7-6|NA|TRBJ1-1
TGTGCCAGCAGCTTAGATAAGCACAGGGGCGTGAACACTGAAGCTTTCTTT
CASSLDKHRGVNTEAFF
>NA|TRBV10-3|NA|TRBJ2-7
TGTGCCATCAGTGGACTGGACTCCTACGAGCAGTACTTC
CAISGLDSYEQYF
>NA|TRBV4-1|NA|TRBJ2-7
TGCGCCAGCAGCCAAGTAGATATCCAGGGACAAGAGTACGAGCAGTACTTC
CASSQVDIQGQEYEQYF
>NA|TRBV21-1|once|TRBJ2-7
TGTGCCAGGGGGGGACTAGCGGGAAATTCCTACGAGCAGTACTTC
CARGGLAGNSYEQYF
>NA|TRBV18|once|TRBJ2-6
TGTGCCAGCTCACCAGGTACAGGACCTGCCTCTGGGGCCAACGTCCTGACTTTC
CASSPGTGPASGANVLTF
>TRBD2|TRBV10-3|NA|TRBJ2-2
TGTGCCGCTGGAAGGGAGGGCACCGGGGAGCTGTTTTTT
CAAGREGTGELFF
>NA|TRBV15|NA|TRBJ1-2
TGTGCCACCAGCAGAGTACATGGAGCTAACTATGGCTACACCTTC
CATSRVHGANYGYTF
>TRBD1|TRBV2|NA|TRBJ1-4
TGTGCCAGCAGTGAGAGACAGGGGACAGAAAAACTGTTTTTT
CASSERQGTEKLFF
>NA|TRBV30|NA|TRBJ1-6
TGTGCCTGGCGGGATTCCTATAATTCACCCCTCCACTTT
CAWRDSYNSPLHF
>TRBD1|TRBV25-1|NA|TRBJ1-1
TGTGCCAGCAGTGAATTAGGACAGGGCTACACTGAAGCTTTCTTT
CASSELGQGYTEAFF
>NA|TRBV28|NA|TRBJ1-5
TGTGCCAGCAGGCCTCCAAGGGGGGGAAGCAATCAGCCCCAGCATTTT
CASRPPRGGSNQPQHF
>TRBD2|TRBV18|NA|TRBJ2-1
TGTGCCAGCTCACCGCCTAGCGGGAGGCGGGATGAGCAGTTCTTC
CASSPPSGRRDEQFF
>NA|TRBV27|NA|TRBJ1-1
TGTGCCAGCAGCCTTGGACAGACGAACACTGAAGCTTTCTTT
CASSLGQTNTEAFF
>TRBD2|TRBV15|NA|TRBJ2-5
TGTGCCACCAGATCTGCGGGAGGGCCTTTGGAGACCCAGTACTTC
CATRSAGGPLETQYF
>NA|TRBV28|once|TRBJ1-5
TGTGCCAGCTGCCGGAGGCCTTACTATCAGCCCCAGCATTTT
CASCRRPYYQPQHF
>TRBD2|TRBV20-1|NA|TRBJ2-7
TGCAGTGCTAGTCCGGGGGGATCCTACGAGCAGTACTTC
CSASPGGSYEQYF
>TRBD1|TRBV27|NA|TRBJ2-2
TGTGCCAGCAGATACATGGACAGGGACACCGGGGAGCTGTTTTTT
CASRYMDRDTGELFF
>NA|TRBV18|NA|TRBJ2-3
TGTGCCAGCTCACCACCAAACTTATCCACAGATACGCAGTATTTT
CASSPPNLSTDTQYF
>NA|TRBV7-9|few|TRBJ2-5
TGTGCCAGCAGCTTAGCAAGAGGGACTGTCGGGGAGACCCAGTACTTC
CASSLARGTVGETQYF
>NA|TRBV7-9|once|TRBJ1-3
TGTGCCAGCAGCTCAAGTCAGGGGCTCGGAAACACCATATATTTT
CASSSSQGLGNTIYF
>TRBD2|TRBV4-2|NA|TRBJ2-1
TGTGCCAGCAGCCAAGATAGCGGGACACTCTTC
CASSQDSGTLF
>TRBD1|TRBV5-1|NA|TRBJ2-7
TGCGCCAGCAGCTCGGGGAACAGGGGCCACGAGCAGTACTTC
CASSSGNRGHEQYF
>TRBD1|TRBV30|NA|TRBJ2-7
TGTGCCTGGCGGGACAGGCGATACGAGCAGTACTTC
CAWRDRRYEQYF
>TRBD1|TRBV27|NA|TRBJ1-2
TGTGCCAGCAGTTTAATCGGGACAGGTTATGGCTACACCTTC
CASSLIGTGYGYTF
>TRBD1|TRBV9|NA|TRBJ2-2
TGTGCCAGCAGCGCGGACAGGGCGGGAACCGGGGAGCTGTTTTTT
CASSADRAGTGELFF
>NA|TRBV15|NA|TRBJ2-7
TGTGCCACCAGCACCCTATTGAGCTCCTACGAGCAGTACTTC
CATSTLLSSYEQYF
>NA|TRBV9|once|TRBJ2-5
TGTGCCAGCAGCCTAGGCCCCCCCGGAGGGGAGACCCAGTACTTC
CASSLGPPGGETQYF
>TRBD1|TRBV4-1|NA|TRBJ2-7
TGCGCCAGCAGCCAAGATCCCCCCGGGACAGGGGTCTACGAGCAGTACTTC
CASSQDPPGTGVYEQYF
>NA|TRBV5-6|NA|TRBJ2-7
TGTGCCAGCAGCTTGGCCAGGGGAGTTAACGAGCAGTACTTC
CASSLARGVNEQYF
>TRBD1|TRBV5-1|few|TRBJ1-6
TGCGCCAGCAGCCCGGGGACAGGCGATAATTCACCCCTCCACTTT
CASSPGTGDNSPLHF
>NA|TRBV12-3/TRBV12-4|NA|TRBJ1-2
TGTGCCAGCAGCTTCGACAGTAGCTATGGCTACACCTTC
CASSFDSSYGYTF
>NA|TRBV7-9|once|TRBJ2-7
TGTGCCAGCAGCTTAGCGGGGGCTGAGCAGTACTTC
CASSLAGAEQYF
>TRBD2|TRBV3-1/TRBV3-2|once|TRBJ2-1
TGTGCCAGCAGCCAGGGGGGCGGGGGGACCAGCGATGAGCAGTTCTTC
CASSQGGGGTSDEQFF
>TRBD1|TRBV7-9|NA|TRBJ1-5
TGTGCCAGCAGCTTAGTTCAGGGGGCGCAAGGTAGACAGCCCCAGCATTTT
CASSLVQGAQGRQPQHF
>TRBD2|TRBV27|NA|TRBJ2-2
TGTGCCAGCAGTGGGGGGACTAGCTTCTCCGGGGAGCTGTTTTTT
CASSGGTSFSGELFF